This T cell receptor (beta chain) was retrieved from a study of tumor and adjacent non-tumor tissue in lung cancer. Looking at the study overall: Aged about 30 to 76 years, patients included roughly 10 men and roughly five women with stage I to III disease. Whole-study findings and limits: Top 100 clones took a larger repertoire share in normal lung. TCR diversity was significantly greater in tumor than normal lung tissue.

Of note for this clonotype: Its target is not known. Germline and junction disagree at one end, which may indicate a read error.

This sample's RNA came from whole unsorted tissue. Distant lung tissue was collected more than 3 cm away from the tumor edge. The library came from three nested PCR rounds adapted from ARM-PCR protocols. One entry per CDR3 protein results from TCRdb running MiXCR on the multiplex PCR reads. This sample has 77,000 or so distinct CDR3 sequences, with around 76% found just once. This receptor was obtained from a man between 65 and 80 years old with non-small cell lung cancer. Material: distant non-tumor lung tissue.

The CDR3 DNA is TGTGCTAGCAGCTTCCGGGACAAAACCTTGAACACTAAAGCTTTCTTT. Translation gives CASSFRDKTLNTKAFF. The chain employs TRBV11-3 and TRBJ1-1; D perhaps matches TRBD1 (6 bases). CDR1 is SGHNT, CDR2 YENEEA, per germline. The CDR3 totals 16 residues.